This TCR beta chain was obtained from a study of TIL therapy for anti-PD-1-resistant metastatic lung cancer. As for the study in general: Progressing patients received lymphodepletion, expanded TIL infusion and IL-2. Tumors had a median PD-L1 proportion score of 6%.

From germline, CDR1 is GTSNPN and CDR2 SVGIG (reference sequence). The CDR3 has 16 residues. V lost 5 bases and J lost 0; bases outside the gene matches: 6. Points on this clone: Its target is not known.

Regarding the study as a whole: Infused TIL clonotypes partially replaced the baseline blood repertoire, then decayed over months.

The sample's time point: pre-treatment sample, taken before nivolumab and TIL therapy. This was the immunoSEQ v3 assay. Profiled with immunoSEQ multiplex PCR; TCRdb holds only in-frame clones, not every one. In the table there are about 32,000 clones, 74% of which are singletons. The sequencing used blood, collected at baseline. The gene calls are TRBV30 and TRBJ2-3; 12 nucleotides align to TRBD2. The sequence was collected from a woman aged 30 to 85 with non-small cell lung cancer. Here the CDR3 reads CAWATGTSGSTDTQYF. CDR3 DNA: TGTGCCTGGGCGACCGGGACTAGCGGGAGCACAGATACGCAGTATTTT.